The 2 T cell receptor beta chains given below trace back to one sample, sequenced in a study of Graves' ophthalmopathy and Graves' hyperthyroidism. TCR beta CDR3 regions were amplified from RNA transcripts. A first-round RT-PCR used HTBI primers, followed by a second-round multiplex PCR. One entry per CDR3 protein, called by TCRdb with MiXCR from the multiplex PCR reads. The repertoire holds 300,000 to 400,000 distinct CDR3 sequences, with about 17% as singletons. Sequencing was done on a sample of peripheral blood. The receptor set was obtained from an adult man with Graves' ophthalmopathy.

This clonotype was detected ten times or more. The chain is built from TRBV28 and TRBJ1-1; 10 nucleotides line up with TRBD1. The CDR3 spans 16 residues. V trimming: 2 bases; J trimming: 6 bases; junction bases outside the gene matches: 9. Germline CDR1 is MDHEN and CDR2 is SYDVKM. This CDR3 reads CASSLRPGQGIPEAFF. DNA of the CDR3: TGTGCCAGCAGTTTAAGACCGGGACAGGGGATCCCTGAAGCTTTCTTT.

This clonotype came up many times. V gene TRBV19 combines with J gene TRBJ2-5; 7 nucleotides line up with TRBD1. Germline CDR1 reads LNHDA; CDR2 reads SQIVND (reference sequence). The V and J ends lost 4 bases and 5 bases, in that order; junction bases with no gene match: 7. The CDR3 runs to 14 residues. The CDR3 region has the DNA TGTGCCAGTAGTAGGGACAGCGCTAGGGAGACCCAGTACTTC. Translation: CASSRDSARETQYF.